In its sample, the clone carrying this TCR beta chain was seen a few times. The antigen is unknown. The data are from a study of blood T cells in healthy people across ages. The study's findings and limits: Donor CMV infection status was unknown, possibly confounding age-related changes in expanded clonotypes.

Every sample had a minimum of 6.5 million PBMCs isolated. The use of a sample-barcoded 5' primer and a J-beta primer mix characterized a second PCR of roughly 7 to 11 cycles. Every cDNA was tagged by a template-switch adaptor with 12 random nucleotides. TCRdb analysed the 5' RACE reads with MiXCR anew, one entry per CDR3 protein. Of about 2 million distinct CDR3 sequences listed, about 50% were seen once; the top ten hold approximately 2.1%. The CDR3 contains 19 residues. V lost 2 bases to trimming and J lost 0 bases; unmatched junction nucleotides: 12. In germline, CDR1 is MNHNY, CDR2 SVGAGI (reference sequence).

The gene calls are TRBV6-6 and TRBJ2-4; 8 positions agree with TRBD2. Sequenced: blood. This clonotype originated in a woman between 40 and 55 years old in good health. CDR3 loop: CASSYDAGAGTRAKNIQYF. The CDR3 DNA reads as TGTGCCAGCAGTTACGACGCCGGCGCGGGGACTAGAGCCAAAAACATTCAGTACTTC.